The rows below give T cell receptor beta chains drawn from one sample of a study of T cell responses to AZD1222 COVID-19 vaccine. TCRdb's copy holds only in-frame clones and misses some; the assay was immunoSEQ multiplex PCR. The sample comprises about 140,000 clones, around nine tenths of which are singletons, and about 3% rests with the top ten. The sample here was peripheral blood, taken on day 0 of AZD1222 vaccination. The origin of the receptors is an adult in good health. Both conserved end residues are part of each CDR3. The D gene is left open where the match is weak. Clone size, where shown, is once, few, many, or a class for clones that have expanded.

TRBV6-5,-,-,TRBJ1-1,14,TGTGCCAGCAGCCTACAGGGTGTGAACACTGAAGCTTTCTTT,CASSLQGVNTEAFF
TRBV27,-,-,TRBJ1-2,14,TGTGCCAGCAGTTTATCGTGGGGAACCTATGGCTACACCTTC,CASSLSWGTYGYTF
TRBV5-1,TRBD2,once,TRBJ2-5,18,TGCGCCAGCAGCTCCGGACTAGCGGGGGGACTGGTGCTGGAGACCCAGTACTTC,CASSSGLAGGLVLETQYF
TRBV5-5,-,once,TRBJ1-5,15,TGTGCCAGCAGCTTGGGAAAGGGCTATGGTCAGCCCCAGCATTTT,CASSLGKGYGQPQHF
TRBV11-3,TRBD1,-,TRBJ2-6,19,TGTGCCAGCAGCTTTACCTGGGGACAGGCCTCCTCTGGGGCCAACGTCCTGACTTTC,CASSFTWGQASSGANVLTF
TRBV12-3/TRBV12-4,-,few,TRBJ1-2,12,TGTGCCAGCAGTCTGGGGGCTAGTGGCTACACCTTC,CASSLGASGYTF
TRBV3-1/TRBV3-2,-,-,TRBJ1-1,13,TGTGCCAGCAGCCAAGGAGGGGATACTGAAGCTTTCTTT,CASSQGGDTEAFF
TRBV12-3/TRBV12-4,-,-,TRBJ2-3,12,TGTGCCAGCAGTTTTTTCACGGATACGCAGTATTTT,CASSFFTDTQYF
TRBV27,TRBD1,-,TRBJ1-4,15,TGTGCCAGCAGCCGCTCGGGACAGGGAGATGAAAAACTGTTTTTT,CASSRSGQGDEKLFF
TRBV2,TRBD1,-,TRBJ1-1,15,TGTGCCAGCACCTCCGGACAGGGCGGGCGCACTGAAGCTTTCTTT,CASTSGQGGRTEAFF
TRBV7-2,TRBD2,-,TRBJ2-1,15,TGTGCCAGCAGCTTAGATCCCCGCGGGAGGGTTGAGCAGTTCTTC,CASSLDPRGRVEQFF
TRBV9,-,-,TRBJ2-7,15,TGTGCCAGCAGCGTAACACCCGGGACGGACTACGAGCAGTACTTC,CASSVTPGTDYEQYF
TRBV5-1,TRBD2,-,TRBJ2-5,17,TGCGCCAGCAGCTTAGAGGGACTAGCGGGAGGTGGAGAGACCCAGTACTTC,CASSLEGLAGGGETQYF
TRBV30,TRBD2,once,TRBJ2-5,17,TGTGCCTGGGCCCCCCGGTCGCTAGCGGGAGGTATCGAGACCCAGTACTTC,CAWAPRSLAGGIETQYF
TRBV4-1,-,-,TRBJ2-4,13,TGCGCCAGCAGCCAAGACCGGCGGGACATTCAGTACTTC,CASSQDRRDIQYF
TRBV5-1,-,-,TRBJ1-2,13,TGCGCCAGCAGCTGGGCAGTCAGCTATGGCTACACCTTC,CASSWAVSYGYTF
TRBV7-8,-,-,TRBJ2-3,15,TGTGCCAGCAGCATAGGGAGTACTAGCACAGATACGCAGTATTTT,CASSIGSTSTDTQYF
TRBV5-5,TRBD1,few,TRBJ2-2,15,TGTGCCAGCAAAAACCGGGACAGTGGCACCGGGGAGCTGTTTTTT,CASKNRDSGTGELFF
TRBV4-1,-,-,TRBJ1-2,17,TGCGCCAGCAGCCAAGTGCTTGTAGGGGTGGAGGACTATGGCTACACCTTC,CASSQVLVGVEDYGYTF
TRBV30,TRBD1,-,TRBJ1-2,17,TGTGCCTGGAGTGTGGACAGGGGGTGGTCCCCCAACTATGGCTACACCTTC,CAWSVDRGWSPNYGYTF
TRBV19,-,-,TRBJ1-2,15,TGTGCCAGTAGTAGAGGACGACTGGCCGGGGGGAGCTACACCTTC,CASSRGRLAGGSYTF
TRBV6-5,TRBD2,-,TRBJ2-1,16,TGTGCCAGCAGTTACCCGAGGACTAGCGGAGGCAATGAGCAGTTCTTC,CASSYPRTSGGNEQFF
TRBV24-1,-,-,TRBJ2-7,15,TGTGCCACCAGTGGGCCTCAGGGAGTTCGGTACGAGCAGTACTTC,CATSGPQGVRYEQYF
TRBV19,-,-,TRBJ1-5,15,TGTGCCAGTAGTACCCAACAGGGAGGCAATCAGCCCCAGCATTTT,CASSTQQGGNQPQHF
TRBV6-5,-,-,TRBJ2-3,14,TGTGCCAGCCAACCGTCCTTGTCTAGTGATACGCAGTATTTT,CASQPSLSSDTQYF
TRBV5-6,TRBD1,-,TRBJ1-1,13,TGTGCCAGCAGCGCCCGGACAGGGACTGAAGCTTTCTTT,CASSARTGTEAFF
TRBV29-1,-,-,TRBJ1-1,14,TGCAGCGTTGAAGACCGGGGGGATGGCACTGAAGCTTTCTTT,CSVEDRGDGTEAFF
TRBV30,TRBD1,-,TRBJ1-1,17,TGTGCCTGGAGGGGTTTCTCGGGACGGGACAGTGTCATCGAAGCTTTCTTT,CAWRGFSGRDSVIEAFF
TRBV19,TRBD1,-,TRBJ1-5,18,TGTGCCAGTAGCCAAATCGGGACAGCATCCTATAGCAATCAGCCCCAGCATTTT,CASSQIGTASYSNQPQHF
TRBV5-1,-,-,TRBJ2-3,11,TGCGCCAGCAGCTTTGCCGAGGCGCAGTATTTT,CASSFAEAQYF
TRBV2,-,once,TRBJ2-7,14,TGTGCCAGCGATACCGATCGGAAAATCTACGAGCAGTACTTC,CASDTDRKIYEQYF
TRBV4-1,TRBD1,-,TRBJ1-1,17,TGCGCCAGCAGCCGGCGGGACAGCACATTAGGAGACACTGAAGCTTTCTTT,CASSRRDSTLGDTEAFF
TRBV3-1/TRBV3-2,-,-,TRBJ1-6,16,TGTGCCAGCAGTCGGGACATTGGGGGACCCGATTCACCCCTCCACTTT,CASSRDIGGPDSPLHF
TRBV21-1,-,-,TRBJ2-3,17,TGTGCCAGCAGCAAACCTCCGACTAGTCGGAGCACAGATACGCAGTATTTT,CASSKPPTSRSTDTQYF
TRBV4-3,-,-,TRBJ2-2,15,TGCGCCAGCAGCCAAGATCTCAGGGTGGCCGGGGAGCTGTTTTTT,CASSQDLRVAGELFF
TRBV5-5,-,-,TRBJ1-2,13,TGTGCCAGCAGCACGTCAGGGGTCTATGGCTACACCTTC,CASSTSGVYGYTF
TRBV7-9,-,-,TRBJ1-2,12,TGTGCCAGCAGCTTAATGGGGTCTGGCTACACCTTC,CASSLMGSGYTF
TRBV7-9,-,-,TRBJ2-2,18,TGTGCCAGCAGCCCCCGATTGTGTCCGCCAGTCCAACACCGGGGAGCTGTTTTT,CASSPRLCPPVQHRGAVF
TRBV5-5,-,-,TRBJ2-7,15,TGTGCCAGCAGCTTGGTCCAGGGTCCACTTTACGAGCAGTACTTC,CASSLVQGPLYEQYF
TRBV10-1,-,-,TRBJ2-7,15,TGCGCCAGCAGTGAGTCGAAAGGAACTACCTACGAGCAGTACTTC,CASSESKGTTYEQYF
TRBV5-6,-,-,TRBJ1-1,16,TGTGCCAGCAGCCCTTATGGGGCAGGGATGAACACTGAAGCTTTCTTT,CASSPYGAGMNTEAFF
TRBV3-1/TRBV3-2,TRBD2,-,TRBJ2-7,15,TGTGCCAGCAGCCAAGGTCTAGCGGGAGACTACGAGCAGTACTTC,CASSQGLAGDYEQYF
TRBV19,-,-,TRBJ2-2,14,TGTGCCAGTAGTATTATGGGGTACGCCGGGGAGCTGTTTTTT,CASSIMGYAGELFF
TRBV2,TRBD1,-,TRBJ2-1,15,TGTGCCAGCAGCCCGGGACAGGCTCGCTACAATGAGCAGTTCTTC,CASSPGQARYNEQFF
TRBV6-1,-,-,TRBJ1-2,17,TGTGCCAGCAGTGAAGGTTACGACGGGTTTCGTGGGGGTGGCTACACCTTC,CASSEGYDGFRGGGYTF
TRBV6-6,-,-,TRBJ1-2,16,TGTGCCAGCAGTTACTCGACGGGGGCCGTTAACTTTGGCTACACCTTC,CASSYSTGAVNFGYTF
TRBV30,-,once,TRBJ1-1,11,TGTGCCTGGATTTGGCCGGGGGAAGCTTTCTTT,CAWIWPGEAFF
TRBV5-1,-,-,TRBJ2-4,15,TGCGCCAGCAGCTTCCCAGAGACCTCGCGAAACATTCAGTACTTC,CASSFPETSRNIQYF
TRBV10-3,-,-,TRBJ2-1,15,TGTGCCATCCAAGAGCTGGCAGGAGACTACAATGAGCAGTTCTTC,CAIQELAGDYNEQFF
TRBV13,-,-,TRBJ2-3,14,TGTGCCAGCAGCCCCGGCCGGCAGGGGGATACGCAGTATTTT,CASSPGRQGDTQYF
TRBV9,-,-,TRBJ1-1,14,TGTGCCAGCAGCGTAAGTTGGGCGAACACTGAAGCTTTCTTT,CASSVSWANTEAFF
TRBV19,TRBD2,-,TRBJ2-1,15,TGTGCCAGTAGGGAAGGACTAGTCTCCTACAATGAGCAGTTCTTC,CASREGLVSYNEQFF